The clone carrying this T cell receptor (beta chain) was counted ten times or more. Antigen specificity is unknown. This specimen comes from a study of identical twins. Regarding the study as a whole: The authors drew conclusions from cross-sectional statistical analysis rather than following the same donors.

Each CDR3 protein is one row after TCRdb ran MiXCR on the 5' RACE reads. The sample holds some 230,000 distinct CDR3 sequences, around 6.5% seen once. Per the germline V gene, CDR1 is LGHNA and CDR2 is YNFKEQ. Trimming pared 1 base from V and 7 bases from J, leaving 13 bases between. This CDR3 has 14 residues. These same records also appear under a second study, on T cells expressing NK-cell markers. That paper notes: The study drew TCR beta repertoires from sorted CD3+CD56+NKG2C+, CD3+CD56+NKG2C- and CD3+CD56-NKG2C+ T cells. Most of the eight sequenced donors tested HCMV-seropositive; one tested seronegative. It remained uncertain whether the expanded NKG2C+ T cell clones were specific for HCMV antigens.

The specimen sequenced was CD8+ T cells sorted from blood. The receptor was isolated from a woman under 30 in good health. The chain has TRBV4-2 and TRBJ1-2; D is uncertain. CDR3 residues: CASSQVFSYGGYTF. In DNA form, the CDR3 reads TGTGCCAGCAGCCAAGTATTTTCATATGGTGGCTACACCTTC.